This section outlines one T cell receptor beta chain sequence together with its context. Its antigen is not identified. The V and J ends lost 6 bases and 7 bases respectively, with 12 bases between them. Germline V gene lookup returns CDR1 WSHSY and CDR2 SAAADI. This CDR3 has 13 residues. TCRdb's copy holds only in-frame clones and misses some; the assay was immunoSEQ multiplex PCR. Of roughly 68,000 clones in the sample, just over 90% were seen once. This entry is derived from a study of stem cell transplantation in POMP-related autoinflammatory disease. On the study more broadly: Hypothesis: faulty thymoproteasomes impair CD8+ T-cell selection, skewing TRB repertoires.

Study findings and constraints: Unique TRB V-J gene pairings were limited in number in patients with PRAID.

The chain joins TRBV10-2 to TRBJ1-4; tentatively, D is TRBD1 (5 bases). The source of this sequence is a human patient with POMP-related autoinflammation and immune dysregulation (PRAID). Among the T cells, some may be from the graft donor. This material consisted of CD4+ T cells from PBMCs, taken after stem cell transplantation. The CDR3 sequence: CASRPTGREKLFF. The DNA of the CDR3 is TGCGCCAGCAGGCCGACGGGGCGTGAAAAACTGTTTTTT.